The T cell receptor (beta chain) under discussion was sequenced for a study of cytomegalovirus exposure and HLA in healthy donors. Overall study results and limits: Sequence variants that were highly shared formed a cluster that was likely a sequencing artifact. Accurate prediction of most subjects' HLA-A and HLA-B alleles from TCR beta sequences was reported. Many donors carried some public TCRs, although rarity characterized most TCR sequences. High specificity and sensitivity for cytomegalovirus status were reported for the classifier.

The germline gives CDR1 SGDLS, CDR2 YYNGEE. The V gene end was trimmed by 1 base and the J gene end by 6 bases; junction bases not matched to a gene: 5. This CDR3 has 15 residues. Vbeta (60) and Jbeta (13) primers were used in the PCR. Sequenced by immunoSEQ multiplex PCR; TCRdb stores in-frame clones only, minus some. This repertoire shows roughly 100,000 clones, around 15% found once; its top ten account for around 0.83%. Of note for this clone: Its antigen is as yet unknown.

The source material was PBMCs. The receptor comes from a female donor in good health and CMV-seronegative. J is TRBJ2-1 and V is TRBV9, with TRBD2 matching 9 bases. The CDR3 spells CASSVQLAGVNEQFF. CDR3 DNA: TGTGCCAGCAGCGTACAACTAGCGGGCGTCAATGAGCAGTTCTTC.